A selection of T cell receptor beta chains follows, all from one sample in a study of blood T cell repertoires in COVID-19. Assay used: immunoSEQ multiplex PCR; TCRdb lists only in-frame clones, some missing. This table has just under 150,000 clones, about 87% appearing once. Material: peripheral blood. The origin of the receptors is a woman aged 45-60 years with active or convalescent COVID-19. CDR3s include the opening cysteine and the closing phenylalanine or tryptophan. A D gene is named only where the DNA matches it firmly. Some rows mark clone size as missing; the rest say once, few, many or name a class of expanded clone.

CDR3nt,CDR3aa,v_gene,j_gene,d_gene,abundance
TGTGCCAGCAGCTTAGGCGTCGGGAGTCTGTTCATCGATGAGCAGTTCTTC,CASSLGVGSLFIDEQFF,TRBV7-9,TRBJ2-1,-,once
TGTGCCAGCAGCCCTGCGGGGGGGTTATGGGAGACCCAGTACTTC,CASSPAGGLWETQYF,TRBV5-4,TRBJ2-5,TRBD2,-
TGTGCCAGTAGTACAGGGGGACAGATCCCTTCACCCCTCCACTTT,CASSTGGQIPSPLHF,TRBV19,TRBJ1-6,TRBD1,-
TGTGCCAGCAGCTTAGGGCAGGGGAGTAGGTCACCCCTCCACTTT,CASSLGQGSRSPLHF,TRBV7-2,TRBJ1-6,-,-
TGTGCCAGCCGACAGGACCACCTCTATGGCTACACCTTC,CASRQDHLYGYTF,TRBV19,TRBJ1-2,-,-
TGTGCCAGCAGCTTGAGGCAGGGGATTGAAAAACTGTTTTTT,CASSLRQGIEKLFF,TRBV5-5,TRBJ1-4,-,-
TGTGCCACCAGCAGAGAGCGGGACAGCTTCTCTGGAAACACCATATATTTT,CATSRERDSFSGNTIYF,TRBV15,TRBJ1-3,TRBD1,-
TGTGCCAGTAGAACGGACAGATATAATTCACCCCTCCACTTT,CASRTDRYNSPLHF,TRBV19,TRBJ1-6,-,-
TGTGCCTCGGTCCGGGGGCGGGGGAGCTACGAGCAGTACTTC,CASVRGRGSYEQYF,TRBV11-2,TRBJ2-7,-,-
TGTGCCAGTAGTATCCGACAGTCCGCTCTATTCTCTGGAAACACCATATATTTT,CASSIRQSALFSGNTIYF,TRBV19,TRBJ1-3,-,-
TGTGCCAGCAGCTTAGCGGGGCAGGGGGTAATGCCCCAGCATTTT,CASSLAGQGVMPQHF,TRBV7-8,TRBJ1-5,TRBD1,-
TGCGCCAGCAGCCCCCAGGGGACAGATACGCAGTATTTT,CASSPQGTDTQYF,TRBV5-1,TRBJ2-3,-,-
TGTGCCACCGGGACTAGCGGTTACAATGAGCAGTTCTTC,CATGTSGYNEQFF,TRBV15,TRBJ2-1,TRBD2,-
TGTGCCAGCAGTCACGGGACAAATCAGCCCCAGCATTTT,CASSHGTNQPQHF,TRBV6-5,TRBJ1-5,-,-
TGTGCCAGCAGACCTACAGGGACGGAGCCCCAGCATTTT,CASRPTGTEPQHF,TRBV21-1,TRBJ1-5,-,-
TGTGCCAGCAGTTACAGTCTGGCGAACACTGAAGCTTTCTTT,CASSYSLANTEAFF,TRBV6-5,TRBJ1-1,-,-
TGTGCCAGCAGCCAAGCTGGACAGGGGGCGCGCATGTTCTTC,CASSQAGQGARMFF,TRBV3-1/TRBV3-2,TRBJ2-1,TRBD1,-
TGTGCCAGCAGCCCAGACAGGGGGAACACTGAAGCTTTCTTT,CASSPDRGNTEAFF,TRBV6-2/TRBV6-3,TRBJ1-1,TRBD1,few
TGTGCCAGCAGCTCTAGCGGGGGGCCCACAGATACGCAGTATTTT,CASSSSGGPTDTQYF,TRBV7-3,TRBJ2-3,TRBD2,-
TGTGCCTGGATACAGGATACAGGGTTCGACTATGGCTACACCTTC,CAWIQDTGFDYGYTF,TRBV30,TRBJ1-2,-,once